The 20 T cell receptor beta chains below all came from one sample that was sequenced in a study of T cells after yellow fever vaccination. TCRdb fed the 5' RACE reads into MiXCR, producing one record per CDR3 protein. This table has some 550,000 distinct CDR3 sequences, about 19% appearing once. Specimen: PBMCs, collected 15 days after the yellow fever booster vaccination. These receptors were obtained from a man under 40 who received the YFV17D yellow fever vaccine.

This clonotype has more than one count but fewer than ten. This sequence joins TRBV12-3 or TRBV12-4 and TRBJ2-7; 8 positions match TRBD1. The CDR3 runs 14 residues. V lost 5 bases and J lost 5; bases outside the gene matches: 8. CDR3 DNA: TGTGCCAGCAGTACGGACAGGGTGAGAAACGAGCAGTACTTC. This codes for CASSTDRVRNEQYF.

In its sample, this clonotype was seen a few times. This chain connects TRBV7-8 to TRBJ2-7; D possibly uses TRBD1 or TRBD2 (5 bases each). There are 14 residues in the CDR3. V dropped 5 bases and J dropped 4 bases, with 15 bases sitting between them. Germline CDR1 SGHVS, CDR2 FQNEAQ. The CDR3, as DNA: TGTGCCAGCAGCATCAGTGGGACGATGTACGAGCAGTACTTC. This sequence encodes CASSISGTMYEQYF. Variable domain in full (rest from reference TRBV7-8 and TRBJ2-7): GAGVSQSPRYKVAKRGQDVALRCDPISGHVSLFWYQQALGQGPEFLTYFQNEAQLDKSGLPSDRFFAERPEGSVSTLKIQRTQQEDSAVYLCASSISGTMYEQYFGPGTRLTVT.

The CDR3 DNA reads TGCAGCGCTTTTCGGGACGGGCCCTACGAGCAGTACTTC. This sequence encodes CSAFRDGPYEQYF. This chain uses TRBV29-1 with TRBJ2-7; D may correspond to TRBD1 or TRBD2 (5 bases each). Germline lookup yields CDR1 SQVTM and CDR2 ANQGSEA. This CDR3 has 13 residues. Trimming removed 7 bases from V and 2 bases from J, with 15 bases in between.

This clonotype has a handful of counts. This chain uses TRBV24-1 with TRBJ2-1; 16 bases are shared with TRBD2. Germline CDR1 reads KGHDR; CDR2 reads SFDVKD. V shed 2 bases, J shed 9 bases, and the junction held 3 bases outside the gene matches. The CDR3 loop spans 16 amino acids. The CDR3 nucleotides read TGTGCCACCAGTGATTACGGGACTAGCGGGAGGGCTGAGCAGTTCTTC. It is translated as CATSDYGTSGRAEQFF.

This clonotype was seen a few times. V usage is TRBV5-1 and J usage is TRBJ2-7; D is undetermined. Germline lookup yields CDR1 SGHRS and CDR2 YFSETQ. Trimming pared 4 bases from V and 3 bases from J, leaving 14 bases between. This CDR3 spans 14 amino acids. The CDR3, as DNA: TGCGCCAGCAGCCGCTCCACGAGTTACTACGAGCAGTACTTC. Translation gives CASSRSTSYYEQYF.

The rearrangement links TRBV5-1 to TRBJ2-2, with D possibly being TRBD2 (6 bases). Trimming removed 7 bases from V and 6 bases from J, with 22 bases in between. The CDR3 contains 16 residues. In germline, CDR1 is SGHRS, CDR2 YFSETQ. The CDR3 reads CASWSSGEEGPGELFF. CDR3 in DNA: TGCGCCAGCTGGAGTTCTGGGGAGGAGGGACCCGGGGAGCTGTTTTTT.

The CDR3: CASRLLAGVKGTQYF. The DNA of the CDR3 is TGTGCCAGCAGACTACTAGCGGGAGTAAAGGGTACGCAGTATTTT. The J gene is TRBJ2-3, the V gene TRBV6-1; TRBD2 agrees at 11 bases. Germline CDR1 MNHNS, CDR2 SASEGT. The CDR3 runs 15 residues. J gave up 8 bases and V 6 bases, and 10 bases lay outside the gene matches.

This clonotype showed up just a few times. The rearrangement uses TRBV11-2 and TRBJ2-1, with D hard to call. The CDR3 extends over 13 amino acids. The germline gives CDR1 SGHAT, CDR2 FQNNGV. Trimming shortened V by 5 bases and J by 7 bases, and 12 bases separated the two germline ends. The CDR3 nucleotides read TGTGCCAGCAGCCAAGGGCACGCGAATGAGCAGTTCTTC. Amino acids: CASSQGHANEQFF.

CDR3 region: CASRGWVGQGVRWTQYF. Here the CDR3 DNA reads TGTGCCAGCAGGGGCTGGGTGGGACAGGGGGTAAGGTGGACGCAGTATTTT. This chain links TRBV27 with TRBJ2-3; 11 positions agree with TRBD1. Germline CDR1 reads MNHEY; CDR2 reads SMNVEV (reference sequence). The trim removed 6 bases at V and 9 bases at J, leaving 17 bases unmatched. The CDR3 runs to 17 residues.

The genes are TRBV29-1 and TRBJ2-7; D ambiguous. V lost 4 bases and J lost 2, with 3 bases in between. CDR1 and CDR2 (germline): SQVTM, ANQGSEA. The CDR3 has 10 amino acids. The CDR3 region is CSVGTYEQYF. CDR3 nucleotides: TGCAGCGTTGGGACCTACGAGCAGTACTTC.

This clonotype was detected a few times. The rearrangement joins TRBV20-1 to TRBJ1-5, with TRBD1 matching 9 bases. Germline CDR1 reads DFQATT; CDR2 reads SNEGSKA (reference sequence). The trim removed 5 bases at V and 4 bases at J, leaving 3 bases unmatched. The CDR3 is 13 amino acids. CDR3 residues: CSAGTGRNQPQHF. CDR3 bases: TGCAGTGCTGGGACAGGGCGAAATCAGCCCCAGCATTTT.

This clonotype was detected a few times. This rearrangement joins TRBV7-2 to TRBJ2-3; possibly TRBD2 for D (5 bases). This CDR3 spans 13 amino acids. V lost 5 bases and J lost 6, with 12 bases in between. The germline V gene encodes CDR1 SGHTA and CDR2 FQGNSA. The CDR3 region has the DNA TGTGCCAGCAGCCCGACTATTCAGGATACGCAGTATTTT. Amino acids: CASSPTIQDTQYF.

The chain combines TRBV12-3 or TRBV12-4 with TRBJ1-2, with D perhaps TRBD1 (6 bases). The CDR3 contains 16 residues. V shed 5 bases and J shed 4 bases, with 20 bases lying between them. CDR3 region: CASSPTGGARSYGYTF. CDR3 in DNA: TGTGCCAGCAGTCCAACCGGGGGGGCGCGGAGCTATGGCTACACCTTC.

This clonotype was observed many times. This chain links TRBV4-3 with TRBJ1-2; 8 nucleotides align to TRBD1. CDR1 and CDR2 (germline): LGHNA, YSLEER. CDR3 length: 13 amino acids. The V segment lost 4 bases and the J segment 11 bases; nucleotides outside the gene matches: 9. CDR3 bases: TGCGCCAGCAGCCCAGGGGGCGGTGTCTTGTACACCTTC. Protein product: CASSPGGGVLYTF.

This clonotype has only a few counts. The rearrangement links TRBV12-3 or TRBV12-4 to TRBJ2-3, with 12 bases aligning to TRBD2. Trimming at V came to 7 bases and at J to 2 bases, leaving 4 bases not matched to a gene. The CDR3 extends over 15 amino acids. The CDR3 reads CASTLAGGNTDTQYF. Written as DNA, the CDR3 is TGTGCCAGCACCCTAGCGGGAGGGAACACAGATACGCAGTATTTT.

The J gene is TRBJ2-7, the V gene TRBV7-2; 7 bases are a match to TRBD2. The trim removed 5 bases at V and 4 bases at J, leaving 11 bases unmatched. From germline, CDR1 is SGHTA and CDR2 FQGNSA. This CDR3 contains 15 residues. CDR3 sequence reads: CASSPGPQAGYEQYF. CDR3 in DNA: TGTGCCAGCAGCCCCGGCCCACAAGCGGGATACGAGCAGTACTTC.

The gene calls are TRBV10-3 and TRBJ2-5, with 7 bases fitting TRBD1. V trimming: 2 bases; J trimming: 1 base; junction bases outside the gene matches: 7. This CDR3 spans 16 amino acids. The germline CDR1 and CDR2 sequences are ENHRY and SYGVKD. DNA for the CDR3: TGTGCCATCAGTGAGGCAGGACAGGACTTCCAAGAGACCCAGTACTTC. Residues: CAISEAGQDFQETQYF.

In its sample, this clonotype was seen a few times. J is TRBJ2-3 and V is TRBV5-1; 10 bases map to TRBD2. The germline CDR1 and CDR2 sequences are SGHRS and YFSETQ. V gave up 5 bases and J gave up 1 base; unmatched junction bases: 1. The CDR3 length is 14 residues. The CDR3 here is CASRGTSGTDTQYF. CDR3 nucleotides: TGCGCCAGCAGGGGGACTAGCGGCACAGATACGCAGTATTTT.

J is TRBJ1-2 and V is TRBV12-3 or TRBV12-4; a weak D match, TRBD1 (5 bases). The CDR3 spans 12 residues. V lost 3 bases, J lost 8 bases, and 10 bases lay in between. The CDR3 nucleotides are TGTGCCAGCAGTTTGCCGGGGGGGGGCTACACCTTC. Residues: CASSLPGGGYTF.

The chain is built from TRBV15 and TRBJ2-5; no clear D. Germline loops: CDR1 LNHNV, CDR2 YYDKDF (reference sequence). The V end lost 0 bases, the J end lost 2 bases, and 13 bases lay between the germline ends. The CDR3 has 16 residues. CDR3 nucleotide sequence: TGTGCCACCAGCAGAGAACTGGGCGGCAGGCAAGAGACCCAGTACTTC. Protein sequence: CATSRELGGRQETQYF.